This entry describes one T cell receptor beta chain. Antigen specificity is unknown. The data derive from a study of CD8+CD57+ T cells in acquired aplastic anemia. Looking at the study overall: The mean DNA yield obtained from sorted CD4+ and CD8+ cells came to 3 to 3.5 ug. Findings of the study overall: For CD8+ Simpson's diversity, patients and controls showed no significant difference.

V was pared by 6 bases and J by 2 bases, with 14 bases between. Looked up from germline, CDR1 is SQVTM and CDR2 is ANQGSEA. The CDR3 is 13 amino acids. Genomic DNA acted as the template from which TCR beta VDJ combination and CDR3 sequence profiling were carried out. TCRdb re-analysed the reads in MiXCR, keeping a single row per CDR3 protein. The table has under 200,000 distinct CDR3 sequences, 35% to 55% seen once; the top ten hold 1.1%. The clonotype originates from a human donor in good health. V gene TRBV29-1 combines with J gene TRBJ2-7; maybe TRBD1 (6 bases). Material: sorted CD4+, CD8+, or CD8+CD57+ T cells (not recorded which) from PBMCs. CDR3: CSVGQGTAYEQYF. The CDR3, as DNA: TGCAGCGTAGGGCAGGGGACGGCCTACGAGCAGTACTTC.